One TCR beta chain is described in this entry. Its antigen remains unknown. TCRdb fed the reads into MiXCR, producing one record per CDR3 protein. The sample holds fewer than 350,000 distinct CDR3 sequences, 9.5% seen once. This CDR3 contains 15 residues. Trimming removed 7 bases from V and 4 bases from J; junction bases left unmatched: 10. CDR1 and CDR2 from the germline V gene are SNHLY and FYNNEI. This specimen comes from a study of T cell repertoires in cytomegalovirus infection. The overall study: Indicated by public TCR beta signatures were CMV infection and matching HLA type.

General observations from the study: Accumulated public TCR beta family frequency recognized individuals carrying CMV together with the relevant HLA. HLA-C-restricted CMV-specific TCR beta clonotypes were dominant in the ex vivo response.

The sequenced sample consisted of PBMCs. The J gene is TRBJ2-1, the V gene TRBV2, with 7 bases aligning to TRBD2. This TCR came from a human donor in good health (CMV status not recorded). Some clones in this sample may be carry-over from other donors' samples. CDR3 in amino acids: CASTSGRGNYNEQFF. CDR3 bases: TGTGCCAGCACATCGGGGCGGGGGAATTACAATGAGCAGTTCTTC.